The 17 T cell receptor beta chains below were found in one sample sequenced in a study of blood T cells in healthy people across ages. A sample-barcoded 5' primer and a J-beta primer mix were used in a second PCR of about 7 to 11 cycles. TCRdb reprocessed the 5' RACE reads via MiXCR and lists one record per CDR3 protein. The data hold hundreds of thousands of distinct CDR3 sequences, with roughly 44% observed a single time. Sequenced material: blood. The source is a man aged 55 to 70 in good health.

The V gene is TRBV5-4, the J gene TRBJ2-5; no clear D gene. Per germline, CDR1 SGHNT and CDR2 YYREEE (reference sequence). Deletions cut 3 bases from V and 1 base from J, with 10 bases between. The length of the CDR3 is 14 residues. CDR3 nucleotide sequence: TGTGCCAGCAGCTACCCACGAAGCCAAGAGACCCAGTACTTC. Translation gives CASSYPRSQETQYF.

The rearrangement uses TRBV20-1 and TRBJ1-5; possibly TRBD1 for D (5 bases). This CDR3 spans 15 amino acids. The V gene's germline CDR1 is DFQATT and CDR2 SNEGSKA (reference sequence). V lost 2 bases and J 1 base, leaving 12 bases between the germline ends. The CDR3 sequence: CSARRQGVSNQPQHF. The CDR3 region has the DNA TGCAGTGCTAGAAGGCAGGGAGTGAGCAATCAGCCCCAGCATTTT.

This sequence joins TRBV12-3 or TRBV12-4 and TRBJ2-1; TRBD2 agrees at 15 bases. V was clipped by 5 bases and J by 7 bases; unmatched bases: 6. The CDR3 consists of 16 residues. CDR3: CASSDPGLAGGNEQFF. CDR3 nucleotide sequence: TGTGCCAGCAGTGATCCGGGACTAGCGGGAGGAAATGAGCAGTTCTTC.

This clonotype showed up just a few times. This chain uses TRBV7-9 with TRBJ2-7; D is perhaps TRBD1 (6 bases). Germline-derived CDR1 and CDR2 are SEHNR and FQNEAQ (reference sequence). Trimming pared 5 bases from V and 2 bases from J, leaving 16 bases between. The CDR3 runs 15 residues. The CDR3 region has the DNA TGTGCCAGCAGCCTGACAGGAGGAGACGCCTACGAGCAGTACTTC. This translates into CASSLTGGDAYEQYF.

CDR3 bases: TGTGCCACCAGCAGACAGAGTGCGGGACCTTATGGCTACACCTTC. Amino acids: CATSRQSAGPYGYTF. The chain couples TRBV15 to TRBJ1-2, with D perhaps matching TRBD1 (5 bases). The V gene's germline CDR1 is LNHNV and CDR2 YYDKDF (reference sequence). V was clipped by 2 bases and J by 5 bases, with 15 bases between them. The CDR3 runs 15 residues.

This chain connects TRBV9 to TRBJ1-6; no clear D. The CDR3 totals 15 residues. Looked up from germline, CDR1 is SGDLS and CDR2 is YYNGEE. V lost 0 bases, J lost 1 base, and 5 bases lay in between. As DNA, the CDR3 is TGTGCCAGCAGCGTAGACGGGTCCTATAATTCACCCCTCCACTTT. This sequence encodes CASSVDGSYNSPLHF.

This clonotype was counted only a few times. The V and J genes are TRBV7-9 and TRBJ2-7; D unclear. Germline V CDR1 and CDR2: SEHNR, FQNEAQ (reference sequence). The CDR3 length is 14 residues. V lost 5 bases to trimming and J lost 2 bases, with 13 bases between them. CDR3 DNA sequence: TGTGCCAGCAGCCTACTGTCGGGCCCCTACGAGCAGTACTTC. It specifies CASSLLSGPYEQYF.

The chain carries TRBV20-1 and TRBJ2-3; tentatively, D is TRBD2 (5 bases). Trimming pared 3 bases from V and 5 bases from J, leaving 18 bases between. Germline loops: CDR1 DFQATT, CDR2 SNEGSKA (reference sequence). The CDR3 spans 15 residues. This CDR3 reads CSASRSARAEDTQYF. The CDR3 nucleotides are TGCAGTGCTAGCCGTAGCGCCCGGGCCGAAGATACGCAGTATTTT.

This clonotype was seen only a few times. This chain links TRBV2 with TRBJ2-7, with D perhaps matching TRBD1 (6 bases). This CDR3 comprises 14 residues. The germline V gene has CDR1 SNHLY and CDR2 FYNNEI. Trimming stripped 7 bases from V and 1 base from J, with 14 bases between. The CDR3 bases are TGTGCCAGCATGAAAGACAGGAGTTCCTACGAGCAGTACTTC. The encoded protein is CASMKDRSSYEQYF.

The CDR3 sequence: CASSPIGGADSVTFF. The CDR3 nucleotides are TGCGCCAGCAGTCCGATCGGGGGCGCGGATTCGGTAACTTTCTTT. The chain employs TRBV5-1 and TRBJ1-1, with D possibly being TRBD1 (6 bases). The germline V and J ends were trimmed by 5 bases and 12 bases, with 26 bases remaining between them. CDR1 and CDR2 (germline): SGHRS, YFSETQ. This CDR3 contains 15 residues.

This clonotype has ten or more counts. The rearrangement links TRBV11-2 to TRBJ2-2, with D uncertain. The V end lost 3 bases, the J end lost 4 bases, and 3 bases lay between the germline ends. Germline assignment: CDR1 SGHAT and CDR2 FQNNGV. The CDR3 loop spans 12 amino acids. The CDR3 sequence: CASSFLTGELFF. The CDR3 DNA is TGTGCCAGCAGCTTTCTCACCGGGGAGCTGTTTTTT.

The chain uses TRBV2 and TRBJ2-2; D perhaps matches TRBD1 (6 bases). This CDR3 is 15 amino acids long. Germline V CDR1 and CDR2: SNHLY, FYNNEI. Trimming removed 2 bases at V and 6 bases at J, with 13 bases between. The CDR3 nucleotides are TGTGCCAGCAGTGAATGGGGGCAGGGAGCCGGGGAGCTGTTTTTT. Translation: CASSEWGQGAGELFF.

The rearrangement joins TRBV6-6 to TRBJ1-1, with D uncertain. Trimming took 1 base from V and 1 from J, leaving 7 bases between them. Per the germline V gene, CDR1 is MNHNY and CDR2 is SVGAGI (reference sequence). The CDR3 has 14 residues. The CDR3 spells CASSYFIQNTEAFF. The CDR3, as DNA: TGTGCCAGCAGTTACTTCATACAGAACACTGAAGCTTTCTTT.

The chain couples TRBV10-3 to TRBJ2-3; D is uncertain. Germline V lookup: CDR1 ENHRY, CDR2 SYGVKD. Trimming cost V 4 bases and J 4 bases, with 9 bases left between them. This CDR3 has 13 amino acids. CDR3 region: CAISGYLADTQYF. In DNA form, the CDR3 reads TGTGCCATCAGTGGCTATTTAGCAGATACGCAGTATTTT.

This chain links TRBV5-1 with TRBJ2-7; D not resolved. V was clipped by 0 bases and J by 3 bases, with 10 bases between them. This CDR3 spans 14 amino acids. CDR1 SGHRS and CDR2 YFSETQ come from the germline V gene. Written as DNA, the CDR3 is TGCGCCAGCAGCTTGGGCCCGGAAAACTACGAGCAGTACTTC. This encodes CASSLGPENYEQYF. The full variable domain, its missing parts supplied by reference TRBV5-1 and TRBJ2-7, is KAGVTQTPRYLIKTRGQQVTLSCSPISGHRSVSWYQQTPGQGLQFLFEYFSETQRNKGNFPGRFSGRQFSNSRSEMNVSTLELGDSALYLCASSLGPENYEQYFGPGTRLTVT.

The J gene is TRBJ1-2, the V gene TRBV28; D gene ambiguous. This CDR3 contains 13 residues. V was cut by 6 bases and J by 7 bases, with 15 bases left in between. CDR1 and CDR2 from the germline V gene are MDHEN and SYDVKM. The CDR3 nucleotides read TGTGCCAGCAGACGAAAGGGAGGGAGTGGCTACACCTTC. This codes for CASRRKGGSGYTF.

The CDR3 loop is CASNHGYTF. The CDR3 DNA reads TGTGCCAGCAATCACGGCTACACCTTC. The chain has TRBV14 and TRBJ1-2; D not certain. CDR1 and CDR2 (germline): SGHDN, FVKESK. Trimming cost V 7 bases and J 8 bases, with 5 bases left between them. CDR3 size: 9 residues.